This TCR beta chain was sequenced during a study of beta chain features in type 1 diabetes. This CDR3 spans 16 amino acids. Germline V gene data show CDR1 as LNHNV and CDR2 as YYDKDF (reference sequence). With 5 bases clipped from V and 4 bases from J, the junction kept 6 bases outside the gene matches. With respect to this clone: The antigen remains undetermined.

The investigators reverse transcribed all of the isolated RNA, so they sequenced expressed TCRB transcripts. Clones were read by immunoSEQ multiplex PCR, and TCRdb kept only the in-frame ones, dropping some. The sample holds about 150,000 clones, approximately 7.8% seen once. Study observations and caveats: The study found fewer insertions and more deletions at VDJ junctions in type 1 diabetes patients. All four CD4+ subsets of Type 1 diabetes patients contained TCRB CDR3s that were moderately but significantly shorter.

The TCR was taken from a middle-aged woman with type 1 diabetes. This rearrangement joins TRBV15 to TRBJ2-3, with 13 bases that match TRBD2. The sample consisted of central memory CD4+ T cells from blood. The CDR3 bases are TGTGCCACCAGCGGCGGACTAGCGGGAGTCTCAGATACGCAGTATTTT. Translating it yields CATSGGLAGVSDTQYF. The entire variable domain, with the rest obtained from reference TRBV15 and TRBJ2-3, is as follows: DAMVIQNPRYQVTQFGKPVTLSCSQTLNHNVMYWYQQKSSQAPKLLFHYYDKDFNNEADTPDNFQSRRPNTSFCFLDIRSPGLGDTAMYLCATSGGLAGVSDTQYFGPGTRLTVL.